This TCR beta chain was recovered during a study of blood T cell repertoires in COVID-19. On the study more broadly: COVID-19 samples from acute and convalescent phases originated in the United States, Italy and Spain. PBMCs, B-cell-depleted T cells, or T cells provided the cDNA or gDNA that made up the material.

In the source study's methods: Nucleated cell counts were estimated from reference gene primer amplification. Sequenced by immunoSEQ multiplex PCR; TCRdb stores in-frame clones only, minus some. V, J and clone size are taken as reported in that table, and D and trimming were inferred from the DNA itself. This table has 250,000 to 350,000 clones, about nine tenths appearing once. The CDR3 extends over 13 amino acids. The germline V gene has CDR1 SGHNT and CDR2 YYREEE (reference sequence). V lost 7 bases and J lost 1, with 11 bases in between. This clonotype was obtained from a woman aged 45-65 years who had recovered from COVID-19. This chain connects TRBV5-4 to TRBJ1-1, with D perhaps matching TRBD1 (6 bases). Input material: peripheral blood. The CDR3 spells CASGPTGNTEAFF. The CDR3 DNA reads as TGTGCCAGCGGCCCGACAGGGAACACTGAAGCTTTCTTT. Full variable domain (rest looked up from reference TRBV5-4 and TRBJ1-1): ETGVTQSPTHLIKTRGQQVTLRCSSQSGHNTVSWYQQALGQGPQFIFQYYREEENGRGNFPPRFSGLQFPNYSSELNVNALELDDSALYLCASGPTGNTEAFFGQGTRLTVV.